This T cell receptor (beta chain) was sequenced for a study of beta chain features in type 1 diabetes. Study observations and caveats: Significant though moderate, a shortening of TCRB CDR3s appeared in all four CD4+ subsets of Type 1 diabetes patients.

Blood was collected once per donor into heparin, averaging about 100 mL. This clone was found a few times. Its target is unknown. The entirety of the isolated RNA underwent reverse transcription, so expressed TCRB transcripts were sequenced. Method: immunoSEQ multiplex PCR; TCRdb's copy keeps in-frame clones and lacks some. The sample includes hundreds of thousands of clones, roughly a tenth of them seen just once. The CDR3 is 13 amino acids. V dropped 6 bases and J dropped 4 bases, with 12 bases sitting between them. Germline CDR1 LNHDA, CDR2 SQIVND (reference sequence). Specimen: central memory CD4+ T cells from blood. This sequence joins TRBV19 and TRBJ1-2; the D gene is possibly TRBD1 (6 bases). This sequence was found in a man between 25 and 39 years old with type 1 diabetes. The CDR3 nucleotides read TGTGCCAGTAGCCAGGGGAGAAGCTATGGCTACACCTTC. Protein product: CASSQGRSYGYTF.